The next 17 T cell receptor beta chains were all read from a single sample in a study of CD8 T cells in Susac syndrome. With random hexamers, reverse transcription was performed on about 0.5 to 1 ug of RNA. Each CDR3 protein is one row after TCRdb ran MiXCR on the immunoSEQ multiplex PCR reads. This table has just over 300,000 distinct CDR3 sequences, about 91% appearing once. The sample was CD4+ T cells from PBMCs. All receptors come from a human donor with multiple sclerosis.

The rearrangement links TRBV2 to TRBJ1-2; weak D call: TRBD1 (5 bases). The CDR3 totals 14 residues. Trimming removed 6 bases from V and 2 bases from J, with 13 bases in between. The germline V gene encodes CDR1 SNHLY and CDR2 FYNNEI. In DNA, the CDR3 is TGTGCCAGCAGATTGGGACTTGACAACTATGGCTACACCTTC. Translation: CASRLGLDNYGYTF.

The V and J genes are TRBV11-2 and TRBJ2-7; TRBD2 matches at 7 bases. The V and J ends lost 5 bases and 4 bases, in that order; junction bases with no gene match: 8. Per the germline V gene, CDR1 is SGHAT and CDR2 is FQNNGV. The CDR3 has 14 amino acids. CDR3 DNA sequence: TGTGCCAGCAGCCGCACCGGGACTACATACGAGCAGTACTTC. Amino acid sequence: CASSRTGTTYEQYF. Combining the CDR3 with reference TRBV11-2 and TRBJ2-7 gives the whole variable domain EAGVAQSPRYKIIEKRQSVAFWCNPISGHATLYWYQQILGQGPKLLIQFQNNGVVDDSQLPKDRFSAERLKGVDSTLKIQPAKLEDSAVYLCASSRTGTTYEQYFGPGTRLTVT.

The rearrangement joins TRBV5-1 to TRBJ1-2, with D uncertain. The CDR3 sequence is 17 residues long. V was clipped by 0 bases and J by 0 bases, with 15 bases between them. Germline V gene sequence: CDR1 SGHRS, CDR2 YFSETQ. The CDR3 spells CASSLDPGFSSNYGYTF. CDR3 nucleotides: TGCGCCAGCAGCTTGGACCCGGGGTTCTCCTCTAACTATGGCTACACCTTC.

V is TRBV5-1 and J is TRBJ2-7; D remains ambiguous. The germline V and J ends were trimmed by 0 bases and 5 bases, with 18 bases remaining between them. The CDR3 covers 16 residues. Germline V CDR1 and CDR2: SGHRS, YFSETQ. The DNA of the CDR3 is TGCGCCAGCAGCTTGGAGGGTGGCAGACTTCGGAACGAGCAGTACTTC. Encoded protein: CASSLEGGRLRNEQYF.

The rearrangement joins TRBV7-8 to TRBJ2-2; 8 nucleotides line up with TRBD1. CDR1 SGHVS and CDR2 FQNEAQ come from the germline V gene. CDR3 length: 15 residues. V was pared by 2 bases and J by 6 bases, with 5 bases of the junction left unmatched. This chain's CDR3 is CASSLQTRGPGELFF. The CDR3 nucleotides read TGTGCCAGCAGCTTACAAACCAGGGGGCCCGGGGAGCTGTTTTTT.

The chain links TRBV20-1 to TRBJ2-1, with D perhaps assigned TRBD1 or TRBD2 (7 bases each). V was shortened by 1 base and J by 0 bases, with 19 bases between the two germline ends. Looked up from germline, CDR1 is DFQATT and CDR2 is SNEGSKA (reference sequence). The CDR3 totals 18 residues. In DNA form, the CDR3 reads TGCAGTGCTAGAGTGGGAGGGGGCAAGGGAGGCTCCTACAATGAGCAGTTCTTC. Amino acids: CSARVGGGKGGSYNEQFF.

V and J are TRBV3-1 and TRBJ2-1; TRBD2 is a possible D gene (5 bases). V was pared by 1 base and J by 1 base, with 20 bases between. Germline V gene lookup returns CDR1 LGHDT and CDR2 YNNKEL (reference sequence). The CDR3 contains 19 residues. The CDR3 reads CASSQVTRRAPPSYNEQFF. In DNA form, the CDR3 reads TGTGCCAGCAGCCAAGTAACCAGGCGGGCCCCTCCGTCCTACAATGAGCAGTTCTTC.

The gene calls are TRBV30 and TRBJ2-6; tentatively, D is TRBD1 (5 bases). V dropped 3 bases and J dropped 2 bases, with 11 bases sitting between them. Germline V CDR1 and CDR2: GTSNPN, SVGIG (reference sequence). The CDR3 runs 15 residues. CDR3 sequence reads: CAWSRDRAGANVLTF. DNA of the CDR3: TGTGCCTGGAGCAGGGATAGGGCTGGGGCCAACGTCCTGACTTTC.

The chain recombines TRBV5-4 with TRBJ1-1; 9 positions agree with TRBD1. Germline V gene data show CDR1 as SGHNT and CDR2 as YYREEE (reference sequence). V lost 3 bases, J lost 4 bases, and 7 bases stayed unmatched. This CDR3 has 15 amino acids. The CDR3, as DNA: TGTGCCAGCAGCTCCGGGACAGGGTCAATCACTGAAGCTTTCTTT. Its translation is CASSSGTGSITEAFF. Looking up the rest from reference TRBV5-4 and TRBJ1-1 gives the full variable domain: ETGVTQSPTHLIKTRGQQVTLRCSSQSGHNTVSWYQQALGQGPQFIFQYYREEENGRGNFPPRFSGLQFPNYSSELNVNALELDDSALYLCASSSGTGSITEAFFGQGTRLTVV.

The rearrangement joins TRBV20-1 to TRBJ1-1; D ambiguous. Germline lookup yields CDR1 DFQATT and CDR2 SNEGSKA (reference sequence). The germline V and J ends were trimmed by 1 base and 1 base, with 7 bases remaining between them. The CDR3 length is 13 residues. The CDR3, as DNA: TGCAGTGCTAGAGTAGGAGCGAACACTGAAGCTTTCTTT. Translating gives CSARVGANTEAFF.

The chain is built from TRBV30 and TRBJ1-5; D is possibly TRBD1 (5 bases). V dropped 2 bases and J dropped 3 bases, with 8 bases sitting between them. This CDR3 has 13 residues. Germline V gives CDR1 GTSNPN, CDR2 SVGIG (reference sequence). The CDR3 region has the DNA TGTGCCTGGAGTCCAGGGACCAATCAGCCCCAGCATTTT. It yields the protein CAWSPGTNQPQHF.

This chain links TRBV15 with TRBJ2-1; 9 bases are shared with TRBD2. V trimming: 0 bases; J trimming: 7 bases; junction bases outside the gene matches: 4. This CDR3 has 15 residues. Germline assignment: CDR1 LNHNV and CDR2 YYDKDF (reference sequence). CDR3 in amino acids: CATSRDRTSANEQFF. The CDR3 region has the DNA TGTGCCACCAGCAGAGATAGGACTAGCGCAAATGAGCAGTTCTTC.

This chain connects TRBV18 to TRBJ2-2, with a possible D match to TRBD1 (6 bases). There are 15 residues in the CDR3. V lost 6 bases, J lost 4 bases, and 15 bases lay in between. The germline V gene has CDR1 KGHSH and CDR2 LQKENI. CDR3 DNA: TGTGCCAGCTCGGCCTCGAGGGGGAGCACCGGGGAGCTGTTTTTT. Translation: CASSASRGSTGELFF.

This clonotype was seen a handful of times. The chain carries TRBV4-2 and TRBJ2-6, with D tentatively TRBD2 (5 bases). V lost 0 bases to trimming and J lost 0 bases, with 12 bases between them. CDR1 and CDR2 (germline): LGHNA, YNFKEQ. This CDR3 region has 18 residues. The CDR3 coding sequence is TGTGCCAGCAGCCAAGAAGGCAGCGGTTACTCTGGGGCCAACGTCCTGACTTTC. It specifies CASSQEGSGYSGANVLTF.

J is TRBJ1-2 and V is TRBV6-6; weak D call: TRBD1 (6 bases). CDR1 is MNHNY and CDR2 is SVGAGI in the germline V gene (reference sequence). Trimming stripped 6 bases from V and 4 bases from J, with 21 bases between. This CDR3 has 16 residues. DNA of the CDR3: TGTGCCAGCAGCGCCTCTTCCCAGGGGAGTGGCTATGGCTACACCTTC. This encodes CASSASSQGSGYGYTF.

This clonotype was recorded only once. The J gene is TRBJ2-2, the V gene TRBV19, with 8 positions matching TRBD1. The CDR3 sequence is 14 residues long. The V gene end was trimmed by 7 bases and the J gene end by 3 bases; junction bases not matched to a gene: 4. Germline CDR1 LNHDA, CDR2 SQIVND (reference sequence). The CDR3 sequence: CASTLDRDTGELFF. CDR3 coding DNA: TGTGCCAGTACCCTGGACAGGGACACCGGGGAGCTGTTTTTT.

This clonotype has just a few counts. The chain links TRBV7-3 to TRBJ1-1; maybe TRBD1 (5 bases). V was pared by 6 bases and J by 5 bases, with 16 bases between. The CDR3 spans 14 residues. Germline values: CDR1 SGHTA, CDR2 FQGTGA. The CDR3 here is CASSLGTAGTEAFF. The CDR3 coding sequence is TGTGCCAGCAGTCTGGGGACGGCGGGGACTGAAGCTTTCTTT.